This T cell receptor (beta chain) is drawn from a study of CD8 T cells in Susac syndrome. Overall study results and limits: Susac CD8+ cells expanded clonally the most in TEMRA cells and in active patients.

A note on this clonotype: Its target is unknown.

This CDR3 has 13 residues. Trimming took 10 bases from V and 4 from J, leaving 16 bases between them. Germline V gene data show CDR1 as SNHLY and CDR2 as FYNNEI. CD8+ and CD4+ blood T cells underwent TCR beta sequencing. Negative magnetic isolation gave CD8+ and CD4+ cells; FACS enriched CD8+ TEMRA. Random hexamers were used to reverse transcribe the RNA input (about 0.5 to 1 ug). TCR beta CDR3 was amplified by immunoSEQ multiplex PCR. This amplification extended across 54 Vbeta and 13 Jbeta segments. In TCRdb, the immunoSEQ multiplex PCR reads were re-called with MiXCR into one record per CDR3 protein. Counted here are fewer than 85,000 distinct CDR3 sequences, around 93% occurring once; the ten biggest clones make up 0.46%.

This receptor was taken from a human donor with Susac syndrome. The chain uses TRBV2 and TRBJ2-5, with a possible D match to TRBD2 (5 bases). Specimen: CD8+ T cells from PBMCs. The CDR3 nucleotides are TGTGCCACCTCTCCTAGCCAGCCAGAGACCCAGTACTTC. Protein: CATSPSQPETQYF.